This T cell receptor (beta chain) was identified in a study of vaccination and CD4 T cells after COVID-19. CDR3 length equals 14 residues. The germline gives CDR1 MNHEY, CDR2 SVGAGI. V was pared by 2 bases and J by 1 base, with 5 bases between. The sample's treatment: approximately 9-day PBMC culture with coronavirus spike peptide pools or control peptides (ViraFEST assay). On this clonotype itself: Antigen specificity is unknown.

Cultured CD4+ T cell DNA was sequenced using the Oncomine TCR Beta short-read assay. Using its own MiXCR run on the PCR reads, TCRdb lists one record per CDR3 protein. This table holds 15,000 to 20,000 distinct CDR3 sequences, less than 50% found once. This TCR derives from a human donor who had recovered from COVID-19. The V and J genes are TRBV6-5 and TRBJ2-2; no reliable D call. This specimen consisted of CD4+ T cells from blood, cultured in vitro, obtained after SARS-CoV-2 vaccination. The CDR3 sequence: CASSYRRNTGELFF. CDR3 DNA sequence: TGTGCCAGCAGTTACCGAAGGAACACCGGGGAGCTGTTTTTT.